The 9 T cell receptor beta chains given below trace back to one sample, sequenced in a study of T cells in Graves' hyperthyroidism and ophthalmopathy. Amplification of TCR beta CDR3 regions was performed using RNA transcripts as template. First-round RT-PCR with HTBI primers amplified the TCR CDR3 region. TCRdb itself ran the multiplex PCR reads through MiXCR, one entry per CDR3 protein. The sample gives about 210,000 distinct CDR3 sequences, roughly 18% of which show up once; around 52% is in the top ten. The sample comprised blood. Receptors were obtained from a man aged 45 to 65 with Graves' hyperthyroidism.

Worth noting for this clonotype: Mismatch with germline at one junction end may stem from a read error. The chain carries TRBV12-3 or TRBV12-4 and TRBJ2-5, with D uncertain. The CDR3 is 11 amino acids. The CDR3 DNA follows: TGTGCCAGCAGTATAGAAGAGACCCTGTACTTC. Amino acids: CASSIEETLYF.

This clonotype was seen a single time. The chain's CDR3 is CASSLRREGEQFF. In DNA form, the CDR3 reads TGTGCCAGCAGCTTACGACGTGAGGGTGAGCAGTTCTTC. This chain uses TRBV7-2 with TRBJ2-1; a possible D gene is TRBD2 (5 bases). This CDR3 spans 13 amino acids. Germline CDR1 SGHTA, CDR2 FQGNSA. With 2 bases removed from V and 9 bases from J, the gap between germline ends came to 11 bases.

There are a few counts of this clonotype. The genes are TRBV20-1 and TRBJ2-7; 10 bases line up with TRBD2. The CDR3 sequence is 15 residues long. V trimming: 5 bases; J trimming: 6 bases; junction bases outside the gene matches: 13. Germline lookup yields CDR1 DFQATT and CDR2 SNEGSKA (reference sequence). The CDR3 spells CSAGFSGRTFAEQYF. The CDR3 DNA reads as TGCAGTGCTGGGTTTAGCGGGAGGACCTTTGCCGAGCAGTACTTC.

The J gene is TRBJ2-3, the V gene TRBV20-1; 7 nucleotides agree with TRBD2. With 5 bases clipped from V and 4 bases from J, the junction kept 9 bases outside the gene matches. This CDR3 contains 14 residues. The germline gives CDR1 DFQATT, CDR2 SNEGSKA (reference sequence). The CDR3 spells CSAAGLGGPDTQYF. The CDR3 coding sequence is TGCAGTGCTGCTGGACTAGGCGGTCCAGATACGCAGTATTTT.

This clonotype showed up many times. J is TRBJ2-5 and V is TRBV7-9; 14 positions agree with TRBD2. The CDR3 is made up of 19 amino acids. Trimming cost V 5 bases and J 5 bases; bases outside gene matches: 16. Germline V gives CDR1 SEHNR, CDR2 FQNEAQ (reference sequence). This CDR3 is CASSLPGLGLAGVDETQYF. The CDR3 bases are TGTGCCAGCAGCCTCCCGGGGCTGGGACTAGCGGGAGTAGATGAGACCCAGTACTTC.

This clonotype was seen a few times. J is TRBJ1-5 and V is TRBV19; 7 bases are a match to TRBD1. The CDR3 loop spans 15 amino acids. V shed 6 bases and J 3 bases; nucleotides not matched to a gene: 8. Germline CDR1 is LNHDA and CDR2 is SQIVND (reference sequence). CDR3 DNA: TGTGCCAGTAGCCGGGACAGCGCTACCAATCAGCCCCAGCATTTT. Translating it yields CASSRDSATNQPQHF.

The gene calls are TRBV7-9 and TRBJ2-2; 7 bases match TRBD2. CDR3 length: 16 residues. CDR1 and CDR2 (germline): SEHNR, FQNEAQ (reference sequence). J was trimmed by 4 bases and V by 4 bases; bases with no gene match: 9. CDR3 sequence: CASSSTSGILTGELFF. Written as DNA, the CDR3 is TGTGCCAGCAGCTCCACGAGCGGGATCCTCACCGGGGAGCTGTTTTTT.

Many counts were recorded for this clonotype. The rearrangement links TRBV28 to TRBJ1-2; tentative D call: TRBD1 (6 bases). The V gene lost 2 bases and the J gene lost 7 bases, with 14 bases spanning the gap. The CDR3 sequence is 14 residues long. In germline, CDR1 is MDHEN, CDR2 SYDVKM. DNA of the CDR3: TGTGCCAGCAGTTTAACCGGGGCCAGGGGTGGCTACACCTTC. Translated, it gives CASSLTGARGGYTF.

This chain links TRBV13 with TRBJ2-4; 10 nucleotides line up with TRBD1. CDR1 and CDR2 (germline): PRHDT, FYEKMQ (reference sequence). The CDR3 is 14 amino acids. Trimming cost V 4 bases and J 6 bases; bases outside gene matches: 3. The CDR3 coding sequence is TGTGCCAGCAGCTCCAGACAGGGGGCAAACATTCAGTACTTC. Encoded protein: CASSSRQGANIQYF.